This TCR beta chain was retrieved from a study of cytomegalovirus exposure and HLA in healthy donors. Study-wide findings and caveats: A few CMV-associated chains were confirmed in vitro to be specific for CMV antigens. It was reported that the classifier diagnosed cytomegalovirus status with high specificity and sensitivity in both the original and validation cohorts. Some TCR beta chains (164 of them) were listed as cytomegalovirus-associated.

Use of 60 Vbeta and 13 Jbeta primers characterized the PCR. Libraries were prepared by immunoSEQ multiplex PCR; TCRdb keeps only in-frame clonotypes and omits some of them. The data show roughly 120,000 clones, 70% to 80% seen once. In regard to this clone: What it binds is not known.

The CDR3 is 13 amino acids. The germline CDR1 and CDR2 sequences are SEHNR and FQNEAQ (reference sequence). V dropped 5 bases and J dropped 4; count of bases not matched to a gene: 3. The V and J genes are TRBV7-9 and TRBJ1-1; 8 nucleotides match TRBD1. This TCR was recovered from a man younger than 45 in good health and CMV-seropositive. Specimen: PBMCs. CDR3 loop: CASSDRGSTEAFF. CDR3 nucleotides: TGTGCCAGCAGCGACAGGGGTAGCACTGAAGCTTTCTTT.